Listed here are 29 T cell receptor beta chains from one sample, sequenced in a study of CD8 T cells in Susac syndrome. RNA was extracted with the RNeasy kit, and a quantity of 0.5 to 1 ug was reverse transcribed using random hexamers. TCRdb fed the immunoSEQ multiplex PCR reads into MiXCR, producing one record per CDR3 protein. This sample has more than 250,000 distinct CDR3 sequences, with roughly nine tenths found just once. Sequencing was performed on CD4+ T cells from PBMCs. These receptors were taken from a human donor with multiple sclerosis.

This chain uses TRBV30 with TRBJ2-2, with 14 bases identical to TRBD2. V shed 2 bases and J 6 bases; nucleotides not matched to a gene: 5. The CDR3 is 16 residues long. Germline V gene sequence: CDR1 GTSNPN, CDR2 SVGIG (reference sequence). In DNA form, the CDR3 reads TGTGCCTGGAGTACTGGACTAGCGGGGGGAGCCGGGGAGCTGTTTTTT. It is translated as CAWSTGLAGGAGELFF. Full variable domain (missing parts from reference TRBV30 and TRBJ2-2): SQTIHQWPATLVQPVGSPLSLECTVEGTSNPNLYWYRQAAGRGLQLLFYSVGIGQISSEVPQNLSASRPQDRQFILSSKKLLLSDSGFYLCAWSTGLAGGAGELFFGEGSRLTVL.

The chain employs TRBV7-9 and TRBJ1-1, with D uncertain. Germline CDR1 and CDR2: SEHNR and FQNEAQ (reference sequence). The CDR3 is 15 amino acids. Trimming took 1 base from V and 6 from J, leaving 15 bases between them. CDR3 DNA: TGTGCCAGCAGCTTAGAGCGGGGTTCGGCTCCTGAAGCTTTCTTT. Its translation is CASSLERGSAPEAFF.

This clonotype was seen a single time. The chain carries TRBV7-2 and TRBJ1-6; tentative D call: TRBD1 (5 bases). With 5 bases removed from V and 4 bases from J, the gap between germline ends came to 15 bases. Looked up from germline, CDR1 is SGHTA and CDR2 is FQGNSA. This CDR3 comprises 16 residues. CDR3 region: CASSAPGRQYNSPLHF. Written as DNA, the CDR3 is TGTGCCAGCAGCGCACCGGGACGCCAATATAATTCACCCCTCCACTTT.

This chain links TRBV5-4 with TRBJ2-2, with 9 bases aligning to TRBD1. Germline V gene sequence: CDR1 SGHNT, CDR2 YYREEE (reference sequence). The CDR3 contains 14 residues. V shed 2 bases and J 7 bases; nucleotides not matched to a gene: 3. CDR3 loop: CASSLQGAGGELFF. The CDR3 region has the DNA TGTGCCAGCAGCTTACAGGGGGCCGGCGGGGAGCTGTTTTTT.

The V call is TRBV6-5, the J call TRBJ2-7; D is uncertain. CDR1 MNHEY and CDR2 SVGAGI come from the germline V gene. The CDR3 is 15 amino acids. The V gene lost 4 bases and the J gene lost 2 bases, with 15 bases spanning the gap. The CDR3 loop reads CASSFNPDTAYEQYF. CDR3 nucleotides: TGTGCCAGCAGTTTCAACCCCGATACTGCCTACGAGCAGTACTTC.

Only one count was recorded for this clonotype. J is TRBJ2-3 and V is TRBV29-1, with D possibly being TRBD1 (5 bases). This CDR3 is built from 13 residues. V lost 7 bases to trimming and J lost 0 bases, with 11 bases between them. Germline CDR1 is SQVTM and CDR2 is ANQGSEA. The CDR3 nucleotides read TGCAGCGGACAGACAGATAGCACAGATACGCAGTATTTT. It is translated as CSGQTDSTDTQYF.

The chain recombines TRBV6-5 with TRBJ1-1; tentative D call: TRBD1 (6 bases). Trimming shortened V by 6 bases and J by 4 bases, and 15 bases separated the two germline ends. Germline CDR1 MNHEY, CDR2 SVGAGI. The CDR3 spans 14 residues. CDR3 protein: CASRYRVGSTEAFF. The CDR3 DNA follows: TGTGCCAGCAGGTACAGGGTGGGGAGCACTGAAGCTTTCTTT.

The chain recombines TRBV20-1 with TRBJ1-2; 7 bases line up with TRBD1. The V gene end was trimmed by 3 bases and the J gene end by 2 bases; junction bases not matched to a gene: 3. This CDR3 has 13 amino acids. The germline CDR1 and CDR2 sequences are DFQATT and SNEGSKA (reference sequence). The CDR3 protein is CSASQQGNYGYTF. The CDR3 DNA is TGCAGTGCTAGCCAACAGGGGAACTATGGCTACACCTTC.

This chain links TRBV12-3 or TRBV12-4 with TRBJ2-7; no reliable D call. This CDR3 contains 13 residues. The V and J ends lost 4 bases and 0 bases respectively, with 7 bases between them. CDR3 protein: CASSSDISYEQYF. CDR3 nucleotides: TGTGCCAGCAGTTCTGACATCTCCTACGAGCAGTACTTC.

This clonotype appeared a single time. The chain is built from TRBV7-2 and TRBJ1-5; D ambiguous. The CDR3 covers 14 residues. The germline V gene has CDR1 SGHTA and CDR2 FQGNSA. V shed 1 base and J shed 6 bases, with 10 bases lying between them. The CDR3 protein is CASSLERRGQPQHF. The DNA for the CDR3 is TGTGCCAGCAGCTTAGAACGGCGGGGTCAGCCCCAGCATTTT.

The chain joins TRBV12-3 or TRBV12-4 to TRBJ1-5; possible D gene TRBD1, 5 bases. V lost 5 bases and J 5 bases, leaving 10 bases between the germline ends. The CDR3 totals 13 residues. CDR3 in DNA: TGTGCCAGCAGTCCCTGGGGGGATCAGCCCCAGCATTTT. Translating it yields CASSPWGDQPQHF.

The J gene is TRBJ2-5, the V gene TRBV6-1, with 9 bases that match TRBD2. The CDR3 totals 13 residues. With 5 bases clipped from V and 5 bases from J, the junction kept 3 bases outside the gene matches. Germline V gives CDR1 MNHNS, CDR2 SASEGT. As DNA, the CDR3 is TGTGCCAGCAGTTTAGCGGGAGTGGAGACCCAGTACTTC. Translation: CASSLAGVETQYF.

The chain has TRBV5-4 and TRBJ2-1, with 7 bases that match TRBD1. The germline CDR1 and CDR2 sequences are SGHNT and YYREEE (reference sequence). V trimming: 0 bases; J trimming: 10 bases; junction bases outside the gene matches: 4. CDR3 length equals 13 residues. CDR3 loop: CASSLEGATEQFF. Here the CDR3 DNA reads TGTGCCAGCAGCTTGGAGGGGGCAACCGAGCAGTTCTTC.

This chain links TRBV20-1 with TRBJ1-2; D not certain. This CDR3 region has 12 residues. CDR1 is DFQATT, CDR2 SNEGSKA, per germline (reference sequence). Trimming shortened V by 0 bases and J by 6 bases, and 8 bases separated the two germline ends. The CDR3 sequence: CSAREGFDGYTF. DNA for the CDR3: TGCAGTGCTAGAGAGGGATTCGATGGCTACACCTTC.

The genes are TRBV3-1 and TRBJ2-7; D call uncertain. The germline V gene has CDR1 LGHDT and CDR2 YNNKEL (reference sequence). V gave up 2 bases and J gave up 7 bases, with 9 bases separating them. The CDR3 loop spans 12 amino acids. The CDR3 DNA is TGTGCCAGCAGCCAATACTTCGGGGAGCAGTACTTC. Its protein product is CASSQYFGEQYF.

The rearrangement links TRBV7-3 to TRBJ2-7; D is possibly TRBD2 (5 bases). The CDR3 has 15 residues. Germline CDR1 SGHTA, CDR2 FQGTGA. V shed 2 bases and J shed 0 bases, with 11 bases lying between them. The CDR3 region has the DNA TGTGCCAGCAGCTTATCCCCCGGGAACTCCTACGAGCAGTACTTC. This gives the protein CASSLSPGNSYEQYF.

This chain joins TRBV29-1 and TRBJ2-3; D unclear. Germline V lookup: CDR1 SQVTM, CDR2 ANQGSEA. Between the trimmed V and J ends, which lost 1 base and 1 base, there was a span of 9 bases. The CDR3 contains 14 residues. CDR3: CSVEGQAGTDTQYF. CDR3 DNA: TGCAGCGTTGAAGGGCAGGCGGGCACAGATACGCAGTATTTT.

A single count supports this clonotype. The rearrangement uses TRBV20-1 and TRBJ2-7; 11 bases are shared with TRBD2. Germline values: CDR1 DFQATT, CDR2 SNEGSKA (reference sequence). CDR3 length: 14 amino acids. V was pared by 4 bases and J by 2 bases, with 4 bases of the junction left unmatched. CDR3 loop: CSAKTSGITYEQYF. The CDR3 DNA sequence: TGCAGTGCTAAGACTAGCGGGATTACCTACGAGCAGTACTTC.

The chain uses TRBV14 and TRBJ2-7; D unresolved. Trimming took 6 bases from V and 10 from J, leaving 16 bases between them. The germline gives CDR1 SGHDN, CDR2 FVKESK. The CDR3 runs 12 residues. The CDR3 region is CASSNSAGRQYF. The CDR3 nucleotides are TGTGCCAGCAGTAACAGCGCCGGCCGACAGTACTTC.

The chain recombines TRBV20-1 with TRBJ2-5, with TRBD1 matching 7 bases. Losses at the gene ends were 3 bases for V and 7 bases for J; bases not matched to a gene: 11. The CDR3 is made up of 14 amino acids. Germline V gives CDR1 DFQATT, CDR2 SNEGSKA (reference sequence). The DNA for the CDR3 is TGCAGTGCTAGCCTCGGACAGGCCGGACGGACCCAGTACTTC. This codes for CSASLGQAGRTQYF.

The chain employs TRBV30 and TRBJ1-5; no reliable D call. The germline V gene has CDR1 GTSNPN and CDR2 SVGIG (reference sequence). There are 14 residues in the CDR3. The ends were cut back, 3 bases at V and 6 bases at J, with 15 bases in the middle. Here the CDR3 DNA reads TGTGCCTGGAGGGCTGGGGAAATGAGTCAGCCCCAGCATTTT. Encoded protein: CAWRAGEMSQPQHF.

CDR3 DNA sequence: TGTGCCAGCAGCTTTCCGACGAACCCCGCCGGGGAGCTGTTTTTT. Amino acids: CASSFPTNPAGELFF. This chain joins TRBV7-9 and TRBJ2-2; no firm D call. The CDR3 is 15 amino acids. Germline CDR1 and CDR2: SEHNR and FQNEAQ (reference sequence). The V and J ends lost 3 bases and 6 bases respectively, with 14 bases between them.

This clonotype occurred a few times. The chain links TRBV9 to TRBJ2-2; TRBD2 might be the D (5 bases). CDR3 size: 13 residues. Germline V lookup: CDR1 SGDLS, CDR2 YYNGEE. Trimming shortened V by 4 bases and J by 6 bases, and 10 bases separated the two germline ends. The CDR3, as DNA: TGTGCCAGCAGCCCAGGCGGGTCCGGGGAGCTGTTTTTT. Translation gives CASSPGGSGELFF. Together with reference TRBV9 and TRBJ2-2, the CDR3 gives the full variable domain: DSGVTQTPKHLITATGQRVTLRCSPRSGDLSVYWYQQSLDQGLQFLIQYYNGEERAKGNILERFSAQQFPDLHSELNLSSLELGDSALYFCASSPGGSGELFFGEGSRLTVL.

The V gene is TRBV5-1, the J gene TRBJ2-6; D gene uncertain. Looked up from germline, CDR1 is SGHRS and CDR2 is YFSETQ. The CDR3 is 16 amino acids. The V and J ends lost 5 bases and 0 bases respectively, with 12 bases between them. The CDR3, as DNA: TGCGCCAGCAGTTGGACCGCGAGCTCTGGGGCCAACGTCCTGACTTTC. Protein sequence: CASSWTASSGANVLTF.

This sequence joins TRBV14 and TRBJ2-7; 8 positions match TRBD2. Trimming removed 6 bases from V and 2 bases from J; junction bases left unmatched: 9. Germline-derived CDR1 and CDR2 are SGHDN and FVKESK. The CDR3 has 15 residues. As DNA, the CDR3 is TGTGCCAGCAGTCACACTAGCGGACTAACCTACGAGCAGTACTTC. Translated, it gives CASSHTSGLTYEQYF.

The rearrangement uses TRBV6-1 and TRBJ2-3; TRBD2 aligns across 13 bases. CDR1 is MNHNS, CDR2 SASEGT, per germline. The length of the CDR3 is 17 residues. V trimming: 6 bases; J trimming: 2 bases; junction bases outside the gene matches: 8. The CDR3 is CASSPVGLAGITDTQYF. The CDR3 DNA is TGTGCCAGCAGCCCCGTGGGACTAGCGGGAATCACAGATACGCAGTATTTT.

DNA for the CDR3: TGTGCCAGTAATAGTGGGCTATCTAATGAAAAACTGTTTTTT. Its translation is CASNSGLSNEKLFF. This rearrangement joins TRBV19 to TRBJ1-4, with D hard to call. This CDR3 region has 14 residues. The V end was cut by 7 bases, the J end by 3 bases, with 12 bases between. CDR1 is LNHDA, CDR2 SQIVND, per germline (reference sequence).

A single count supports this clonotype. V gene TRBV7-2 combines with J gene TRBJ2-1; D is ambiguous. This CDR3 region has 14 residues. Trimming cost V 2 bases and J 8 bases, with 13 bases left between them. Germline V CDR1 and CDR2: SGHTA, FQGNSA. The CDR3 coding sequence is TGTGCCAGCAGCTTAAATAGACCCAAGGATGAGCAGTTCTTC. Translating gives CASSLNRPKDEQFF.

This clonotype was picked up one time. The rearrangement links TRBV20-1 to TRBJ2-7, with D perhaps TRBD2 (6 bases). With 6 bases removed from V and 4 bases from J, the gap between germline ends came to 16 bases. The CDR3 runs to 13 residues. Germline CDR1 is DFQATT and CDR2 is SNEGSKA (reference sequence). CDR3 loop: CSARSPGGYEQYF. The CDR3 bases are TGCAGTGCCCGTTCGCCTGGGGGGTACGAGCAGTACTTC.